This T cell receptor (beta chain) derives from a study of blood T cell repertoires in COVID-19. Background on the study: The United States, Italy and Spain were the sources of the acute and convalescent COVID-19 samples. Sources were T cells, B-cell-depleted T cells, or PBMCs; the material itself was cDNA or gDNA.

Germline-derived CDR1 and CDR2 are SEHNR and FQNEAQ (reference sequence). Germline trimming cut 2 bases from V and 3 bases from J; bases unmatched to any gene: 4. This CDR3 is 15 amino acids long. In the authors' methods: Amplification of reference gene primers was used by the study to estimate nucleated cell counts. Libraries were prepared by immunoSEQ multiplex PCR; TCRdb keeps only in-frame clonotypes and omits some of them. For V, J and clone size, that table is used; D and trimming come from the DNA. This repertoire shows about 250,000 clones, about 86% found once; its top ten account for over 1.1%.

The sequencing sample was made of peripheral blood. This chain joins TRBV7-9 and TRBJ2-7, with 10 nucleotides matching TRBD2. This TCR was recovered from a man at least 80 years old with acute or convalescent COVID-19. This chain's CDR3 is CASSLPASGSYEQYF. CDR3 nucleotide sequence: TGTGCCAGCAGCTTACCCGCTAGCGGGAGCTACGAGCAGTACTTC.